These T cell receptor beta chains were read from a single sample in a study of cytomegalovirus exposure and HLA in healthy donors. The repertoire was sequenced with immunoSEQ multiplex PCR; TCRdb's copy has only in-frame clones and lacks some. The data show roughly 150,000 clones, approximately 86% seen once. Source material: PBMCs. The receptors here all came from a man younger than 35 in good health and CMV-seropositive. Both conserved end residues are part of each CDR3. The D gene is left open where the match is weak. Size is stated for part of the rows, as once, few or many counts, or as a class when the clone is expanded.

v_call: TRBV27
j_call: TRBJ2-7
clone_size: NA
d_call: TRBD2
cdr3_nt: TGTGCCAGCAACTTGAGGACAGTATGGACTAGCGGGAGCTCCTACGAGCAGTACTTC
cdr3_aa: CASNLRTVWTSGSSYEQYF

v_call: TRBV4-1
j_call: TRBJ2-7
clone_size: NA
d_call: NA
cdr3_nt: TGCGCCAGCAGCCAAGGGGGGACTCTAACCTACGAGCAGTACTTC
cdr3_aa: CASSQGGTLTYEQYF

v_call: TRBV27
j_call: TRBJ1-2
clone_size: NA
d_call: NA
cdr3_nt: TGTGCCAGCAGTCTGACGACAGGCCCTATTCCCTATGGCTACACCTTC
cdr3_aa: CASSLTTGPIPYGYTF

v_call: TRBV28
j_call: TRBJ1-5
clone_size: NA
d_call: NA
cdr3_nt: TGTGCCAGCAGTTCCTTAATGACAGAGCCCAATCAGCCCCAGCATTTT
cdr3_aa: CASSSLMTEPNQPQHF

v_call: TRBV5-6
j_call: TRBJ2-1
clone_size: NA
d_call: NA
cdr3_nt: TGTGCCAGCAGCTTGGGAGGGTGGTATGAGCAGTTCTTC
cdr3_aa: CASSLGGWYEQFF

v_call: TRBV5-6
j_call: TRBJ2-1
clone_size: NA
d_call: NA
cdr3_nt: TGTGCCAGCAGCCTGGCGCGGACTCCGTCCTACAATGAGCAGTTCTTC
cdr3_aa: CASSLARTPSYNEQFF

v_call: TRBV2
j_call: TRBJ2-7
clone_size: NA
d_call: NA
cdr3_nt: TGTGCCAGCAGTGAGCCTGACAGGTTTGTTGATACCTACGAGCAGTACTTC
cdr3_aa: CASSEPDRFVDTYEQYF

v_call: TRBV6-1
j_call: TRBJ2-2
clone_size: many
d_call: TRBD1
cdr3_nt: TGTGCCAGCAGTGAACGCCCAGGGGGGAACACCGGGGAGCTGTTTTTT
cdr3_aa: CASSERPGGNTGELFF

v_call: TRBV6-1
j_call: TRBJ2-7
clone_size: once
d_call: TRBD1
cdr3_nt: TGTGCCAGCAGCTTGAGGGGGACAGACTACGAGCAGTACTTC
cdr3_aa: CASSLRGTDYEQYF

v_call: TRBV7-2
j_call: TRBJ2-2
clone_size: NA
d_call: TRBD2
cdr3_nt: TGTGCCAGCAGAAAACAGCCAGGGACTAGCGGGAAGACCGGGGAGCTGTTTTTT
cdr3_aa: CASRKQPGTSGKTGELFF

v_call: TRBV11-2
j_call: TRBJ2-1
clone_size: NA
d_call: NA
cdr3_nt: TGTGCCAGCAGTATTAACTATAATGAGCAGTTCTTC
cdr3_aa: CASSINYNEQFF

v_call: TRBV18
j_call: TRBJ2-3
clone_size: NA
d_call: NA
cdr3_nt: TGTGCCAGCTCACCAACTAGAAGTGGGGCAGATACGCAGTATTTT
cdr3_aa: CASSPTRSGADTQYF

v_call: TRBV6-1
j_call: TRBJ2-5
clone_size: NA
d_call: TRBD2
cdr3_nt: TGTGCCAGCAGTGAAGCGCTTCTGGGTGGCGGGGGGGCTCTGTTGGAGACCCAGTACTTC
cdr3_aa: CASSEALLGGGGALLETQYF

v_call: TRBV6-1
j_call: TRBJ2-5
clone_size: NA
d_call: NA
cdr3_nt: TGTGCCAGCAGTTGGGGAGCCCAAGAGGGAATCCAGTACTTC
cdr3_aa: CASSWGAQEGIQYF

v_call: TRBV27
j_call: TRBJ1-2
clone_size: once
d_call: TRBD1
cdr3_nt: TGTGCCAGCAGCCGAGGGGGCGGGGACTATGGCTACACCTTC
cdr3_aa: CASSRGGGDYGYTF

v_call: TRBV9
j_call: TRBJ1-3
clone_size: NA
d_call: NA
cdr3_nt: TGTGCCAGCAGCGCAACCGGGACAAACGGAAACACCATATATTTT
cdr3_aa: CASSATGTNGNTIYF

v_call: TRBV5-1
j_call: TRBJ1-2
clone_size: NA
d_call: NA
cdr3_nt: TGCGCCAGCAGCACCTGGACAGATCGCGGTGCCGGCTACACCTTC
cdr3_aa: CASSTWTDRGAGYTF

v_call: TRBV27
j_call: TRBJ2-7
clone_size: NA
d_call: TRBD1
cdr3_nt: TGTGCCAGCGGTGGACAGGGGGCGAACGAGCAGTACTTC
cdr3_aa: CASGGQGANEQYF

v_call: TRBV15
j_call: TRBJ2-7
clone_size: NA
d_call: TRBD1
cdr3_nt: TGTGCCACCAGCAGGGCGGACAGGGTTCCCCCCTACGAGCAGTACTTC
cdr3_aa: CATSRADRVPPYEQYF

v_call: TRBV2
j_call: TRBJ1-1
clone_size: NA
d_call: NA
cdr3_nt: TGTGCCAGCAGTGAACTTGGGGCTTGGGTCCTCGACACTGAAGCTTTCTTT
cdr3_aa: CASSELGAWVLDTEAFF

v_call: TRBV11-3
j_call: TRBJ2-5
clone_size: NA
d_call: NA
cdr3_nt: TGTGCCAGCAGCTTAGACCCTAGAGGGACCCAGTACTTC
cdr3_aa: CASSLDPRGTQYF

v_call: TRBV15
j_call: TRBJ2-1
clone_size: once
d_call: TRBD1
cdr3_nt: TGTGCCACCAGCAGGGACAGGGTAAATGAGCAGTTCTTC
cdr3_aa: CATSRDRVNEQFF

v_call: TRBV5-4
j_call: TRBJ2-1
clone_size: NA
d_call: NA
cdr3_nt: TGTGCCAGCAGCTTTAGAGGAGGTTCTTTGGAGAATGAGCAGTTCTTC
cdr3_aa: CASSFRGGSLENEQFF

v_call: TRBV5-1
j_call: TRBJ1-1
clone_size: NA
d_call: NA
cdr3_nt: TGCGCCAGCAGCTTGGGGTCTGGGCAGGGGAATACTGAAGCTTTCTTT
cdr3_aa: CASSLGSGQGNTEAFF

v_call: TRBV2
j_call: TRBJ1-5
clone_size: NA
d_call: NA
cdr3_nt: TGTGCCAGCAGCCGGGACAATCGGCTTGGGCAGCCCCAGCATTTT
cdr3_aa: CASSRDNRLGQPQHF

v_call: TRBV7-6
j_call: TRBJ2-7
clone_size: NA
d_call: TRBD2
cdr3_nt: TGTGCCAGCAGCTTAGGAGCGGGGGGGTTCTACGAGCAGTACTTC
cdr3_aa: CASSLGAGGFYEQYF

v_call: TRBV29-1
j_call: TRBJ2-7
clone_size: NA
d_call: TRBD1
cdr3_nt: TGCAGCGTTGAAGATCCCTTCGGGACAGGGGGCGCCGAGCAGTACTTC
cdr3_aa: CSVEDPFGTGGAEQYF

v_call: TRBV30
j_call: TRBJ2-1
clone_size: NA
d_call: TRBD2
cdr3_nt: TGTGCCTGGAGTGCCAGACTAGCGGCACGCGATGAGCAGTTCTTC
cdr3_aa: CAWSARLAARDEQFF

v_call: TRBV30
j_call: TRBJ2-3
clone_size: NA
d_call: NA
cdr3_nt: TGTGCCTTCTCGTCGGGGAATACGCAGTATTTT
cdr3_aa: CAFSSGNTQYF

v_call: TRBV1
j_call: TRBJ1-2
clone_size: NA
d_call: NA
cdr3_nt: TGCACCAGCAGCCCCCAGCGGGGAAGGGATTCCTATGGCTACACCTTC
cdr3_aa: CTSSPQRGRDSYGYTF